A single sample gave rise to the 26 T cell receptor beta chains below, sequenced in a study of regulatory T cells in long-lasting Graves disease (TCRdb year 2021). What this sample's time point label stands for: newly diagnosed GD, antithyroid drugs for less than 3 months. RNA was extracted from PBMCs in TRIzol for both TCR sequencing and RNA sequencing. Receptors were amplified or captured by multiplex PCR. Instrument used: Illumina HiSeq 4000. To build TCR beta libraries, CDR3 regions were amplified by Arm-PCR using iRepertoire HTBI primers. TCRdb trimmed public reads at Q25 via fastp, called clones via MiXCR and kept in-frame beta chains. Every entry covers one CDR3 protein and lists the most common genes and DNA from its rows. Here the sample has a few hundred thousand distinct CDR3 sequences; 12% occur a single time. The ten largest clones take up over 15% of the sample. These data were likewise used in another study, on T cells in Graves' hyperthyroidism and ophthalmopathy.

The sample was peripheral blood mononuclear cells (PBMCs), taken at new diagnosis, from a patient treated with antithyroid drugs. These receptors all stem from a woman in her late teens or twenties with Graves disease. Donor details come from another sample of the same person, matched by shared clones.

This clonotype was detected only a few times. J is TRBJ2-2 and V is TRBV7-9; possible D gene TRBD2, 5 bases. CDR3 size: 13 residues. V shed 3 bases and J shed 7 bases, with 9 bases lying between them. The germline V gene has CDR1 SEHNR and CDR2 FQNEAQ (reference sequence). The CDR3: CASSFYGVGELFF. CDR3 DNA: TGTGCCAGCAGCTTCTACGGGGTCGGGGAGCTGTTTTTT.

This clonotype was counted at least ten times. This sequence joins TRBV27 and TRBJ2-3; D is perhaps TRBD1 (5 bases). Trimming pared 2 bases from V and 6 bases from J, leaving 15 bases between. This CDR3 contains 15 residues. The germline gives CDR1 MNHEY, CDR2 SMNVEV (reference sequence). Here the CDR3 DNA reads TGTGCCAGCAGTTTAAAGCATCCAAGGGGCGATACGCAGTATTTT. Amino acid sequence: CASSLKHPRGDTQYF.

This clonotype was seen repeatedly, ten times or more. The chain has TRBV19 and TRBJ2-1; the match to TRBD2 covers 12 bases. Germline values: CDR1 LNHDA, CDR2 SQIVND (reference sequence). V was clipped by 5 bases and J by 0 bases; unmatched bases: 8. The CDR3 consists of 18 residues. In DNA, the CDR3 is TGTGCCAGTAGTGCTGGACTAGCGGGACTATACTCCTACAATGAGCAGTTCTTC. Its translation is CASSAGLAGLYSYNEQFF.

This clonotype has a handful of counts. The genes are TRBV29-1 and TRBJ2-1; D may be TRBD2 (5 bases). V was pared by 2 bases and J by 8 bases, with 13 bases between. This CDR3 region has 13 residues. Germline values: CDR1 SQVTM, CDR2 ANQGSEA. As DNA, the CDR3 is TGCAGCGTTGAAAAGAGGGTTGGGGATGAGCAGTTCTTC. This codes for CSVEKRVGDEQFF.

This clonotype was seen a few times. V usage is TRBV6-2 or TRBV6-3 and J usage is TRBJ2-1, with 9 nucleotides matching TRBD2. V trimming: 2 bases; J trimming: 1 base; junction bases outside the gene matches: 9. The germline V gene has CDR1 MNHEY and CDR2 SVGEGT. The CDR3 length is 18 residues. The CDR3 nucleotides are TGTGCCAGCAGTTACGGGGCGGGAGGGCCTCTGTCCTACAATGAGCAGTTCTTC. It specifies CASSYGAGGPLSYNEQFF.

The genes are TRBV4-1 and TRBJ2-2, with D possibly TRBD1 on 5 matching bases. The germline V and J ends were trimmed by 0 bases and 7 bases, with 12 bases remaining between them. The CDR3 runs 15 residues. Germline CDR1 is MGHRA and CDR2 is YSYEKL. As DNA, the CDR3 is TGCGCCAGCAGCCAAGAAGAAGGGGCCGGCGGGGAGCTGTTTTTT. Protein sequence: CASSQEEGAGGELFF.

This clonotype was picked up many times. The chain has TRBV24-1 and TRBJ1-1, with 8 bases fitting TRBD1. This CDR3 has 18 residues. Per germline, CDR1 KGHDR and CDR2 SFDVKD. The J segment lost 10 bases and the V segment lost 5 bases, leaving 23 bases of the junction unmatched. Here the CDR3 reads CATSAPLLQGGSIRSAFF. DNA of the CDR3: TGTGCCACCAGTGCCCCGCTTTTACAGGGGGGCTCTATCCGTTCAGCTTTCTTT.

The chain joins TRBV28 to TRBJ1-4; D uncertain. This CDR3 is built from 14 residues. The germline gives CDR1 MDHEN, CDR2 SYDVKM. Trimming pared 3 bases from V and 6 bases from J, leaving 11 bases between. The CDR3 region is CASSFPSVDEKLFF. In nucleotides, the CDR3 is TGTGCCAGCAGTTTTCCCTCGGTGGATGAAAAACTGTTTTTT.

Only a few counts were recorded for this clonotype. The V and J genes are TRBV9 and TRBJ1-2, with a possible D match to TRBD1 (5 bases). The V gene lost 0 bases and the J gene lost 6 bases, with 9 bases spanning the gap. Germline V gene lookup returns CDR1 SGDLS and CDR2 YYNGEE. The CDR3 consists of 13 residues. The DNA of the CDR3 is TGTGCCAGCAGCGTAGCTGGAGGGGATGGCTACACCTTC. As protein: CASSVAGGDGYTF.

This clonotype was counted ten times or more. CDR3 bases: TGTGCCAGCAACGACCACAGGGGCCCCGGGGAGCTGTTTTTT. It encodes CASNDHRGPGELFF. This chain joins TRBV12-3 or TRBV12-4 and TRBJ2-2; 7 positions match TRBD1. V lost 7 bases to trimming and J lost 6 bases; unmatched junction nucleotides: 8. The length of the CDR3 is 14 residues.

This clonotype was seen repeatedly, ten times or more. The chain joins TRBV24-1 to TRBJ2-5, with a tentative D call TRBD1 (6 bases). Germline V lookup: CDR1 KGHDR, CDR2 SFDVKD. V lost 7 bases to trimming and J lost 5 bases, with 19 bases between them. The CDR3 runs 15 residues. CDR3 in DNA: TGTGCCACCAGCCCTTCCGGGACAATGATGGAGACCCAGTACTTC. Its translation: CATSPSGTMMETQYF.

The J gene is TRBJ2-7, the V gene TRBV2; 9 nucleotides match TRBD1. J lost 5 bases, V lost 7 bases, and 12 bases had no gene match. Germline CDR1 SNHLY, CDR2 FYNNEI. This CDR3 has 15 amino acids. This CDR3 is CASTTRDRVRNEQYV. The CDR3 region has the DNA TGTGCCAGCACCACACGGGACAGGGTCCGCAACGAGCAGTACGTC.

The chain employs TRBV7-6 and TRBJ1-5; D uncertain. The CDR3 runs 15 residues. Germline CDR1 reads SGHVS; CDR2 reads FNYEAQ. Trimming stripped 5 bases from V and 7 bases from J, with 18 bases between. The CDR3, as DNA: TGTGCCAGCAGCAGGGAGGAGGGCCCTTTCCAGCCCCAGCATTTT. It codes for CASSREEGPFQPQHF.

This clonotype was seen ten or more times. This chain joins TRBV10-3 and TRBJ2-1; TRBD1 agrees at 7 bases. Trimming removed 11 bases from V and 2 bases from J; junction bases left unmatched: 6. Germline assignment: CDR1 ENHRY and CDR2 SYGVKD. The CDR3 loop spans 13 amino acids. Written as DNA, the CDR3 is TGTGCCGTCGCAGGGGGTCCCTACAATGAGCAGTTCTTC. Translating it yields CAVAGGPYNEQFF.

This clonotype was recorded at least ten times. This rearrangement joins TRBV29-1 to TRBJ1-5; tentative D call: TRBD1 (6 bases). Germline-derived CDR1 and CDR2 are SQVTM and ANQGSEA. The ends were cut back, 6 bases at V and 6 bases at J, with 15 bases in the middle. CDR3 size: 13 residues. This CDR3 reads CSVMTGQSQPQHF. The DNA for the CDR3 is TGCAGCGTGATGACAGGACAGAGTCAGCCCCAGCATTTT.

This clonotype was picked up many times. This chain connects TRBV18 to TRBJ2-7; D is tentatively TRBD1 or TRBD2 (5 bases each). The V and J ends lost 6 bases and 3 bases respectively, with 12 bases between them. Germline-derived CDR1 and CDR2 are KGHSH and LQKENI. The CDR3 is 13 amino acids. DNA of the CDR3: TGTGCCAGCTCCCGGGACGACTACTACGAGCAGTACTTC. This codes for CASSRDDYYEQYF.

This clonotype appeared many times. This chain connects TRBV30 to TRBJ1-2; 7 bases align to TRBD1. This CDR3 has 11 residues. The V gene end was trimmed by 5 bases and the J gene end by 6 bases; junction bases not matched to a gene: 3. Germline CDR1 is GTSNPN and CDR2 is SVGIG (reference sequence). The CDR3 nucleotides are TGTGCCTGGCAGACAGGGAATGGCTACACCTTC. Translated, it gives CAWQTGNGYTF.

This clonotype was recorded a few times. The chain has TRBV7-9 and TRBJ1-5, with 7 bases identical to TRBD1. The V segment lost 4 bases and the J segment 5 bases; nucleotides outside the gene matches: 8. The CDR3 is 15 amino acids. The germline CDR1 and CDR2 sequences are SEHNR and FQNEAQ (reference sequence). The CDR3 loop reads CASSSDRELDQPQHF. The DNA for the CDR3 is TGTGCCAGCAGCTCCGACAGGGAGCTTGATCAGCCCCAGCATTTT.

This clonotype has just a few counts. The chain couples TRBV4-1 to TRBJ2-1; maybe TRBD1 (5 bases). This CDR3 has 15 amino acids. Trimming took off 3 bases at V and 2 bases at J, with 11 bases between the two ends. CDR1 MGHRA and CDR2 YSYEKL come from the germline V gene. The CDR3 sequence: CASSHQGGPYNEQFF. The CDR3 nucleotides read TGCGCCAGCAGCCACCAGGGTGGGCCCTACAATGAGCAGTTCTTC.

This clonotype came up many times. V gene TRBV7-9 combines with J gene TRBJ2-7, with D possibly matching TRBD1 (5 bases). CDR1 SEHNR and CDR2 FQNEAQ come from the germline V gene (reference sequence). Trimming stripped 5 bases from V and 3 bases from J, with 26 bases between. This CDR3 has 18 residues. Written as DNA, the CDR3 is TGTGCCAGCAGCCCCCCCGGTATGACAGCTATAGCACTCTACGAGCAGTACTTC. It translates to CASSPPGMTAIALYEQYF.

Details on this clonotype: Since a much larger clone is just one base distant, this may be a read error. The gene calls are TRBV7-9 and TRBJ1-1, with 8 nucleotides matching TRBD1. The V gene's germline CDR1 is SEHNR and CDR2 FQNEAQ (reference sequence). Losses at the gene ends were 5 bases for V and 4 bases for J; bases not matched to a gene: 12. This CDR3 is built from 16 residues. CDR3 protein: CASSPPRQGWVTEAFF. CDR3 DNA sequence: TGTGCCAGCAGCCCCCCTCGACAGGGGTGGGTCACTGAAGCTTTCTTT.

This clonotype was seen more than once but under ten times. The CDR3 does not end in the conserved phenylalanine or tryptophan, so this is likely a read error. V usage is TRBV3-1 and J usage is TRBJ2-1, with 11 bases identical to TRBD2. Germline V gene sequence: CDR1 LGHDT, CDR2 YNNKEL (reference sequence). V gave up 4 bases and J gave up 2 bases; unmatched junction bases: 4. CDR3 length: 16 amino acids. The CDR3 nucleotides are TGTGCCAGCAGCCCCCTAGCGGGAGGCCCCTACAATGAGCAGTTCCTC. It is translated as CASSPLAGGPYNEQFL.

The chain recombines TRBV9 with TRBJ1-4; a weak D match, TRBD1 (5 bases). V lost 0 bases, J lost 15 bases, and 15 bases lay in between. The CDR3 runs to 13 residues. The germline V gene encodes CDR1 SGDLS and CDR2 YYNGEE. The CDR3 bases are TGTGCCAGCAGCGTAGGCGGCGGTCAGGGATTGTTTTTT. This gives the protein CASSVGGGQGLFF.

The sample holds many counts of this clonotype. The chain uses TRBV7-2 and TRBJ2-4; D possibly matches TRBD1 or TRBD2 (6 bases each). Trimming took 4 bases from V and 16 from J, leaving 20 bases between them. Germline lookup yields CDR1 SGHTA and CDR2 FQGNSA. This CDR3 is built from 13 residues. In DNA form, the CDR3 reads TGTGCCAGCAGCTCGCAGCCTTTTAGGGGGGCCTACTTC. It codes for CASSSQPFRGAYF.

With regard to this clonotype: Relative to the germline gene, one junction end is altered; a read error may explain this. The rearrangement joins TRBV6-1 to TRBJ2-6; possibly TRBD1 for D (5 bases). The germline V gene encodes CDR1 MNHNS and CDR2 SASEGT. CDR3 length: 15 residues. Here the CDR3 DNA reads TGTGCCAGCAGTCAAAGGTTAGCTGGGGCCGACGTCCTGACTTTC. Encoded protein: CASSQRLAGADVLTF.

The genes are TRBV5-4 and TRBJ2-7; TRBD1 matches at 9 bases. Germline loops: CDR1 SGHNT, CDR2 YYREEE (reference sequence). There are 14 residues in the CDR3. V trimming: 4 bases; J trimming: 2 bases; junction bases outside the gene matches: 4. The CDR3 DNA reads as TGTGCCAGCAGCCAGGACAGGGGTACCTACGAGCAGTACGTC. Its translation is CASSQDRGTYEQYV.